Sequencing of this T cell receptor beta chain was carried out in a study of OX40 agonist ivuxolimab in advanced cancers. The CDR3 runs to 15 residues. V lost 6 bases, J lost 5 bases, and 10 bases stayed unmatched. Germline-derived CDR1 and CDR2 are SNHLY and FYNNEI. The data were produced by immunoSEQ multiplex PCR, yet TCRdb's version contains in-frame clones alone and is incomplete. The sample carries more than 45,000 clones, around 86% recorded once. This clone is deemed medium-sized (0.01 to 0.1%). The rearrangement joins TRBV2 to TRBJ2-5, with 9 bases that match TRBD1. This clonotype was obtained from an adult with an advanced solid tumor such as melanoma, head and neck, liver or kidney cancer. The source material was CD4+ or CD8+ T cells sorted from blood, sampled in a trial of the OX40 agonist ivuxolimab. The CDR3 DNA sequence: TGTGCCAGCAGAGCCCTCGGGACAGGGAGGGAGACCCAGTACTTC. Protein product: CASRALGTGRETQYF. The full variable domain, with the rest looked up from reference TRBV2 and TRBJ2-5, is EPEVTQTPSHQVTQMGQEVILRCVPISNHLYFYWYRQILGQKVEFLVSFYNNEISEKSEIFDDQFSVERPDGSNFTLKIRSTKLEDSAMYFCASRALGTGRETQYFGPGTRLLVL.